The present T cell receptor beta chain was sequenced within a study of monozygotic twins with inflammatory bowel disease. TCRdb reprocessed the 5' RACE reads, with one entry per CDR3 protein and no DNA. Its listing shows some 130,000 distinct CDR3 sequences. CDR3 length: 14 amino acids. This chain joins TRBV12-3 or TRBV12-4 and TRBJ1-5; TCRdb's D call, TRBD1, is unchecked because there is no DNA. The receptor's source is a human donor with ulcerative colitis or Crohn's disease, or a healthy co-twin of an affected twin (not recorded which). Sample: blood. The CDR3 here is CASSWGGRDQPQHF.